These 32 T cell receptor beta chains were sequenced from one sample in a study of blood T cell repertoires in COVID-19. Assay: immunoSEQ multiplex PCR; the TCRdb copy retains only in-frame clones and omits some. The top ten hold about 0.26% of the sample, which has some 700,000 clones, 70% to 90% seen once. What was sequenced was peripheral blood. The receptors were sampled from a young woman with acute or convalescent COVID-19.

The rearrangement joins TRBV29-1 to TRBJ1-1, with 8 bases lining up with TRBD1. The junction had 8 bases not matched to a gene; V was cut back by 7 bases and J by 1 base. The CDR3 length is 14 residues. Per germline, CDR1 SQVTM and CDR2 ANQGSEA. The CDR3 loop is CSANDRGRNTEAFF. CDR3 nucleotide sequence: TGCAGCGCCAACGACAGGGGCAGGAACACTGAAGCTTTCTTT.

V is TRBV5-5 and J is TRBJ1-3, with TRBD1 identical over 8 bases. Unmatched junction bases numbered 9, after V lost 7 bases and J lost 3 bases. The CDR3 is made up of 15 amino acids. CDR1 SGHKS and CDR2 YYEKEE come from the germline V gene (reference sequence). The CDR3 reads CASSYSGGNGNTIYF. The CDR3 coding sequence is TGTGCCAGCTCTTACTCAGGGGGCAATGGAAACACCATATATTTT.

The chain has TRBV7-9 and TRBJ1-4; TRBD1 is a possible D gene (5 bases). The CDR3 covers 14 residues. Germline CDR1 is SEHNR and CDR2 is FQNEAQ (reference sequence). Trimming removed 5 bases at V and 7 bases at J, with 14 bases between. The DNA of the CDR3 is TGTGCCAGCAGCCGGGACTCTTCAGGTGAAAAACTGTTTTTT. It is translated as CASSRDSSGEKLFF.

Only one count was recorded for this clone. CDR3 sequence reads: CAISDSRDLAVYEQYF. The DNA for the CDR3 is TGTGCCATCAGTGATTCCCGGGATTTAGCAGTCTACGAGCAGTACTTC. V gene TRBV10-3 combines with J gene TRBJ2-7; a possible D gene is TRBD2 (5 bases). CDR3 length: 16 amino acids. CDR1 is ENHRY, CDR2 SYGVKD, per germline. The V end lost 3 bases, the J end lost 3 bases, and 18 bases lay between the germline ends.

The J gene is TRBJ2-7, the V gene TRBV19, with TRBD2 matching 8 bases. Germline V gene data show CDR1 as LNHDA and CDR2 as SQIVND (reference sequence). The CDR3 consists of 16 residues. The junction had 17 bases not matched to a gene; V was cut back by 7 bases and J by 6 bases. The DNA for the CDR3 is TGTGCCAGTACGGGAGCGGGGGCCACCCCCGGTATCGAGCAGTACTTC. Its translation: CASTGAGATPGIEQYF.

The chain combines TRBV6-2 or TRBV6-3 with TRBJ1-5; 9 bases are a match to TRBD1. The CDR3 is made up of 16 amino acids. Germline V gene lookup returns CDR1 MNHEY and CDR2 SVGEGT. V gave up 4 bases and J gave up 2 bases; unmatched junction bases: 6. The CDR3 is CASSLLRDRGNQPQHF. DNA of the CDR3: TGTGCCAGCAGTTTACTCCGGGACAGGGGCAATCAGCCCCAGCATTTT.

The rearrangement joins TRBV7-2 to TRBJ1-1, with D perhaps matching TRBD1 (5 bases). CDR1 is SGHTA, CDR2 FQGNSA, per germline. V lost 5 bases to trimming and J lost 5 bases, with 18 bases between them. This CDR3 contains 15 residues. As DNA, the CDR3 is TGTGCCAGCAGCCTCGTAGTGGGGGGAGGAACTGAAGCTTTCTTT. Its protein is CASSLVVGGGTEAFF.

The V gene is TRBV14, the J gene TRBJ2-5; the match to TRBD2 covers 8 bases. CDR3 length: 13 amino acids. Germline V lookup: CDR1 SGHDN, CDR2 FVKESK. Trimming at V came to 8 bases and at J to 14 bases, leaving 16 bases not matched to a gene. The CDR3 coding sequence is TGTGCCAGCGGCTTCGGAACTAGCGGCTTCTCTTACTTC. Translated: CASGFGTSGFSYF. Full variable domain (rest looked up from reference TRBV14 and TRBJ2-5): EAGVTQFPSHSVIEKGQTVTLRCDPISGHDNLYWYRRVMGKEIKFLLHFVKESKQDESGMPNNRFLAERTGGTYSTLKVQPAELEDSGVYFCASGFGTSGFSYFGPGTRLLVL.

This clone showed up just once. Distinct nucleotide sequences in the sample also encode this CDR3. This chain uses TRBV19 with TRBJ2-1, with D possibly being TRBD2 (6 bases). The length of the CDR3 is 10 residues. Germline loops: CDR1 LNHDA, CDR2 SQIVND (reference sequence). Trimming took off 9 bases at V and 6 bases at J, with 6 bases between the two ends. Here the CDR3 DNA reads TGTGCCAGCGGGGGCAATGAGCAGTTCTTC. It codes for CASGGNEQFF.

This chain connects TRBV7-2 to TRBJ2-1; TRBD2 agrees at 8 bases. The ends lost 1 base at V and 4 bases at J; junction bases unmatched: 6. CDR1 is SGHTA and CDR2 is FQGNSA in the germline V gene. This CDR3 is built from 16 residues. CDR3 in amino acids: CASSLGVAGLYNEQFF. The CDR3 DNA is TGTGCCAGCAGCTTAGGAGTAGCGGGGTTATACAATGAGCAGTTCTTC.

In regard to this clone: The sample holds other DNA sequences that translate to the same CDR3. The chain combines TRBV6-5 with TRBJ1-2; D gene uncertain. The CDR3 consists of 11 residues. CDR1 and CDR2 from the germline V gene are MNHEY and SVGAGI. V was pared by 2 bases and J by 8 bases, with 6 bases between. For the CDR3, the DNA is TGTGCCAGCAGTTACGGAGGGGGCTACACCTTC. Protein: CASSYGGGYTF.

The chain is built from TRBV6-5 and TRBJ1-1; D unclear. Germline V CDR1 and CDR2: MNHEY, SVGAGI. Trimming stripped 7 bases from V and 14 bases from J, with 20 bases between. The CDR3 is made up of 12 amino acids. CDR3 residues: CASTQLPAGLFF. Here the CDR3 DNA reads TGTGCCAGCACCCAGCTCCCGGCGGGGTTGTTCTTT.

The J gene is TRBJ1-2, the V gene TRBV9; D unresolved. Trimming stripped 3 bases from V and 4 bases from J, with 10 bases between. The germline CDR1 and CDR2 sequences are SGDLS and YYNGEE. The CDR3 runs 13 residues. CDR3 coding DNA: TGTGCCAGCAGCGGAGGGCAAACCTATGGCTACACCTTC. Translating gives CASSGGQTYGYTF. Full variable domain (outside the CDR3, taken from reference TRBV9 and TRBJ1-2): DSGVTQTPKHLITATGQRVTLRCSPRSGDLSVYWYQQSLDQGLQFLIQYYNGEERAKGNILERFSAQQFPDLHSELNLSSLELGDSALYFCASSGGQTYGYTFGSGTRLTVV.

The V gene is TRBV9, the J gene TRBJ1-2; tentative D call: TRBD1 (5 bases). This CDR3 spans 10 amino acids. V lost 6 bases to trimming and J lost 8 bases, with 8 bases between them. The germline CDR1 and CDR2 sequences are SGDLS and YYNGEE. CDR3 residues: CASKGWGYTF. CDR3 in DNA: TGTGCCAGCAAGGGGTGGGGCTACACCTTC.

This chain joins TRBV24-1 and TRBJ1-2, with 7 nucleotides matching TRBD1. This CDR3 spans 15 amino acids. V lost 7 bases and J lost 0; bases outside the gene matches: 7. From germline, CDR1 is KGHDR and CDR2 SFDVKD. Written as DNA, the CDR3 is TGTGCCACCAGCCCATCGGGACAGCCTAACTATGGCTACACCTTC. Residues: CATSPSGQPNYGYTF.

This chain joins TRBV28 and TRBJ1-4; 7 bases align to TRBD1. V was pared by 4 bases and J by 9 bases, with 11 bases of the junction left unmatched. Germline values: CDR1 MDHEN, CDR2 SYDVKM. The CDR3 extends over 15 amino acids. CDR3 protein: CASSSDRVGLKKLFF. Here the CDR3 DNA reads TGTGCCAGCAGTTCCGACAGGGTTGGGCTGAAAAAACTGTTTTTT.

The V gene is TRBV5-1, the J gene TRBJ1-3, with 7 bases lining up with TRBD1. Trimming took 0 bases from V and 2 from J; bases not matched to a gene: 2. Germline V gene lookup returns CDR1 SGHRS and CDR2 YFSETQ. The CDR3 has 15 amino acids. The CDR3 sequence: CASSLARGTGNTIYF. The CDR3 region has the DNA TGCGCCAGCAGCTTGGCCAGGGGGACTGGAAACACCATATATTTT.

This chain connects TRBV13 to TRBJ1-6, with D perhaps TRBD1 (5 bases). The CDR3 length is 14 residues. The V gene's germline CDR1 is PRHDT and CDR2 FYEKMQ (reference sequence). V dropped 0 bases and J dropped 8 bases, with 8 bases sitting between them. The CDR3 DNA reads as TGTGCCAGCAGCTTAGGAGGGGAGGATTCACCCCTCCACTTT. Translating it yields CASSLGGEDSPLHF.

The rearrangement links TRBV30 to TRBJ1-1, with 9 bases aligning to TRBD1. From germline, CDR1 is GTSNPN and CDR2 SVGIG (reference sequence). V trimming: 4 bases; J trimming: 5 bases; junction bases outside the gene matches: 8. The CDR3 has 14 amino acids. The CDR3 sequence is CAWTLGQGRTEAFF. The CDR3 coding sequence is TGTGCCTGGACACTGGGACAGGGAAGGACTGAAGCTTTCTTT. The full variable domain, completed using reference TRBV30 and TRBJ1-1, is SQTIHQWPATLVQPVGSPLSLECTVEGTSNPNLYWYRQAAGRGLQLLFYSVGIGQISSEVPQNLSASRPQDRQFILSSKKLLLSDSGFYLCAWTLGQGRTEAFFGQGTRLTVV.

The count of this clone is one. The J gene is TRBJ1-2, the V gene TRBV20-1; D remains unclear. CDR1 and CDR2 (germline): DFQATT, SNEGSKA (reference sequence). CDR3 length equals 13 residues. The V end was cut by 3 bases, the J end by 0 bases, with 8 bases between. The chain's CDR3 is CSASTTANYGYTF. In DNA form, the CDR3 reads TGCAGTGCTAGTACAACAGCTAACTATGGCTACACCTTC.

V gene TRBV7-9 combines with J gene TRBJ2-1; no definite D call. This CDR3 is 13 amino acids long. Germline-derived CDR1 and CDR2 are SEHNR and FQNEAQ (reference sequence). V lost 0 bases and J lost 6, with 6 bases in between. The CDR3 reads CASSLAPSNEQFF. The CDR3 nucleotides are TGTGCCAGCAGCTTAGCGCCCAGCAATGAGCAGTTCTTC.

The rearrangement uses TRBV27 and TRBJ2-2; TRBD1 agrees at 12 bases. The V gene end was trimmed by 2 bases and the J gene end by 5 bases; junction bases not matched to a gene: 6. The CDR3 spans 17 residues. CDR1 and CDR2 from the germline V gene are MNHEY and SMNVEV (reference sequence). CDR3 DNA: TGTGCCAGCAGTTTAAGTAGGGACAGGGGGCGTACCGGGGAGCTGTTTTTT. Residues: CASSLSRDRGRTGELFF.

In its sample, this clone was seen a few times. The chain has TRBV4-1 and TRBJ1-2; TRBD1 matches 10 bases. CDR3 size: 15 residues. The germline CDR1 and CDR2 sequences are MGHRA and YSYEKL. V was clipped by 4 bases and J by 3 bases; unmatched bases: 5. The CDR3 DNA sequence: TGCGCCAGCAGCCTAAGGACAGGGGGTCACTATGGCTACACCTTC. This sequence encodes CASSLRTGGHYGYTF.

V gene TRBV5-6 combines with J gene TRBJ1-2, with TRBD1 identical over 8 bases. Germline V gene sequence: CDR1 SGHDT, CDR2 YYEEEE. The CDR3 covers 15 residues. The V segment lost 0 bases and the J segment 0 bases; nucleotides outside the gene matches: 1. The CDR3 reads CASSLEGQANYGYTF. Here the CDR3 DNA reads TGTGCCAGCAGCTTGGAGGGACAGGCTAACTATGGCTACACCTTC.

The chain links TRBV6-6 to TRBJ2-2, with 11 bases that match TRBD2. This CDR3 has 16 amino acids. V shed 7 bases and J 1 base; nucleotides not matched to a gene: 5. CDR1 is MNHNY, CDR2 SVGAGI, per germline (reference sequence). The CDR3 spells CASTILAGENTGELFF. The CDR3 bases are TGTGCCAGCACGATACTAGCGGGGGAGAACACCGGGGAGCTGTTTTTT.

The chain couples TRBV6-5 to TRBJ1-2; tentatively, D is TRBD1 (5 bases). Germline V CDR1 and CDR2: MNHEY, SVGAGI. V was shortened by 7 bases and J by 8 bases, with 17 bases between the two germline ends. The length of the CDR3 is 13 residues. DNA for the CDR3: TGTGCCAGCACCTTGACCGGGGGAGGGGGCTACACCTTC. It translates to CASTLTGGGGYTF.

CDR3 bases: TGTGCCGCCAGTTCTAGCGGGGGGACAGAGACCCAGTACTTC. Protein sequence: CAASSSGGTETQYF. The rearrangement uses TRBV10-3 and TRBJ2-5, with 11 bases identical to TRBD2. The V gene end was trimmed by 11 bases and the J gene end by 4 bases; junction bases not matched to a gene: 9. CDR1 is ENHRY, CDR2 SYGVKD, per germline. The CDR3 has 14 residues.

The chain links TRBV14 to TRBJ2-1; 9 bases line up with TRBD1. Germline V lookup: CDR1 SGHDN, CDR2 FVKESK. Germline trimming cut 2 bases from V and 8 bases from J; bases unmatched to any gene: 7. The CDR3 runs to 15 residues. The CDR3 sequence is CASSQLGQGLYEQFF. The CDR3, as DNA: TGTGCCAGCAGCCAATTGGGACAGGGCTTATATGAGCAGTTCTTC.

This clone has more than one count but fewer than ten. The V gene is TRBV2, the J gene TRBJ1-2, with D possibly TRBD1 on 6 matching bases. The germline gives CDR1 SNHLY, CDR2 FYNNEI. This CDR3 comprises 15 residues. Trimming shortened V by 8 bases and J by 4 bases, and 20 bases separated the two germline ends. The CDR3 loop reads CASGVGGRGGYGYTF. In DNA, the CDR3 is TGTGCCAGCGGGGTCGGTGGCAGGGGTGGCTATGGCTACACCTTC.

This clone has just one count. V usage is TRBV2 and J usage is TRBJ1-5; 10 bases are a match to TRBD1. CDR1 and CDR2 from the germline V gene are SNHLY and FYNNEI. The CDR3 covers 15 residues. V shed 6 bases and J 5 bases; nucleotides not matched to a gene: 7. The CDR3 region has the DNA TGTGCCAGCAGCGCACCGGGACAGGGGTATCAGCCCCAGCATTTT. It codes for CASSAPGQGYQPQHF.

The rearrangement uses TRBV23-1 and TRBJ1-5; TRBD1 aligns across 7 bases. TRBV23-1 is an ORF, and what it does is uncertain. The length of the CDR3 is 17 residues. J was trimmed by 0 bases and V by 0 bases; bases with no gene match: 5. Here the CDR3 DNA reads TGCGCCAGCAGTCAATCGGGGACAGCAAATAGCAATCAGCCCCAGCATTTT. This codes for CASSQSGTANSNQPQHF.

A word on this clone: Other DNA sequences in this sample translate to the same CDR3. The rearrangement links TRBV5-6 to TRBJ1-2, with TRBD1 as a possible D gene (5 bases). The CDR3 runs 14 residues. Trimming took 2 bases from V and 4 from J, leaving 12 bases between them. Germline CDR1 SGHDT, CDR2 YYEEEE. The CDR3 DNA sequence: TGTGCCAGCAGCTTAGCAGACAGAGGCTATGGCTACACCTTC. The encoded protein is CASSLADRGYGYTF.